This entry lists 28 T cell receptor beta chains sequenced from one sample in a study of beta chain features in type 1 diabetes. Their cognate antigens are unknown. Study results and caveats: For Type 1 diabetes patients, all four CD4+ subsets carried TCRB CDR3s that were moderately but significantly shorter.

Sequencing targeted expressed TCRB transcripts, as all isolated RNA had been reverse transcribed. The repertoire was sequenced with immunoSEQ multiplex PCR; TCRdb's copy has only in-frame clones and lacks some. Here the sample spans tens of thousands of clones, 42% being singletons. The sample comprised Tregs from blood. The receptors come from a man under 40 with type 1 diabetes.

The genes are TRBV14 and TRBJ1-3; D is unclear. V was clipped by 0 bases and J by 2 bases, with 5 bases between them. This CDR3 spans 14 amino acids. Germline V gene lookup returns CDR1 SGHDN and CDR2 FVKESK. CDR3 amino acids: CASSQDGAGNTIYF. As DNA, the CDR3 is TGTGCCAGCAGCCAAGACGGAGCTGGAAACACCATATATTTT.

This clone was seen just once. The rearrangement uses TRBV2 and TRBJ1-6; D gene uncertain. Germline assignment: CDR1 SNHLY and CDR2 FYNNEI. V was shortened by 7 bases and J by 13 bases, with 14 bases between the two germline ends. The CDR3 loop spans 12 amino acids. CDR3 protein: CASTTGWAPLHF. The CDR3, as DNA: TGTGCCAGCACTACGGGGTGGGCGCCCCTCCACTTT.

This sequence joins TRBV4-3 and TRBJ1-1, with 9 bases fitting TRBD1. CDR3 size: 13 residues. Germline assignment: CDR1 LGHNA and CDR2 YSLEER. V dropped 4 bases and J dropped 7; count of bases not matched to a gene: 4. The CDR3 loop reads CASSLRQGVEAFF. The CDR3 DNA is TGCGCCAGCAGCCTAAGACAGGGGGTTGAAGCTTTCTTT.

The count of this clone is one. The CDR3 loop is CASSLRDRGSEQYF. CDR3 DNA sequence: TGTGCCAGCAGTTTAAGGGACAGGGGATCCGAGCAGTACTTC. The rearrangement joins TRBV28 to TRBJ2-7; TRBD1 agrees at 10 bases. The CDR3 contains 14 residues. The germline CDR1 and CDR2 sequences are MDHEN and SYDVKM. V dropped 2 bases and J dropped 6; count of bases not matched to a gene: 4.

Here the CDR3 reads CASSKNVAQGAWQYF. CDR3 bases: TGCGCCAGCAGCAAGAACGTAGCACAGGGGGCCTGGCAGTACTTC. The chain recombines TRBV5-1 with TRBJ2-7; 9 nucleotides match TRBD1. The CDR3 consists of 15 residues. The trim removed 4 bases at V and 9 bases at J, leaving 14 bases unmatched. Germline CDR1 reads SGHRS; CDR2 reads YFSETQ.

The rearrangement joins TRBV7-9 to TRBJ2-7, with 9 bases lining up with TRBD1. Germline CDR1 reads SEHNR; CDR2 reads FQNEAQ (reference sequence). Trimming took 8 bases from V and 0 from J; bases not matched to a gene: 5. This CDR3 has 14 residues. CDR3: CASGGTGSSYEQYF. CDR3 nucleotide sequence: TGTGCCAGCGGCGGGACAGGGAGCTCCTACGAGCAGTACTTC.

The chain is built from TRBV29-1 and TRBJ2-1, with TRBD2 matching over 9 bases. Germline CDR1 reads SQVTM; CDR2 reads ANQGSEA. V lost 3 bases, J lost 9 bases, and 6 bases stayed unmatched. CDR3 length: 13 amino acids. CDR3 in DNA: TGCAGCGTTGAGGGCAGCGGGAGGAGTGAGCAGTTCTTC. Its protein product is CSVEGSGRSEQFF.

This clone was recorded a few times. This chain connects TRBV6-5 to TRBJ2-7; D is possibly TRBD2 (6 bases). Trimming took 8 bases from V and 1 from J, leaving 12 bases between them. Germline CDR1 reads MNHEY; CDR2 reads SVGAGI. This CDR3 has 13 residues. This CDR3 reads CASRPGVSYEQYF. Written as DNA, the CDR3 is TGTGCCAGCCGTCCGGGGGTTTCCTACGAGCAGTACTTC.

This clone appeared a few times. The chain uses TRBV29-1 and TRBJ2-3, with D maybe TRBD1 (5 bases). The CDR3 runs 14 residues. CDR1 is SQVTM and CDR2 is ANQGSEA in the germline V gene. V shed 6 bases and J shed 5 bases, with 18 bases lying between them. CDR3 region: CSVAQGLVEDTQYF. The CDR3 DNA reads TGCAGCGTGGCTCAGGGATTAGTTGAAGATACGCAGTATTTT.

J is TRBJ2-3 and V is TRBV5-1; TRBD1 matches at 7 bases. The V segment lost 4 bases and the J segment 4 bases; nucleotides outside the gene matches: 3. Germline loops: CDR1 SGHRS, CDR2 YFSETQ. The CDR3 length is 13 residues. DNA of the CDR3: TGCGCCAGCAGCGTACAGGGGCCAGATACGCAGTATTTT. This encodes CASSVQGPDTQYF.

About this clone: Other DNA variants within this sample encode the same CDR3. The gene calls are TRBV4-3 and TRBJ1-2; 9 bases agree with TRBD1. This CDR3 comprises 14 residues. The V gene's germline CDR1 is LGHNA and CDR2 YSLEER. V dropped 4 bases and J dropped 2; count of bases not matched to a gene: 2. The CDR3 sequence: CASSPGQGNYGYTF. CDR3 nucleotide sequence: TGCGCCAGCAGCCCCGGACAGGGGAACTATGGCTACACCTTC.

V usage is TRBV28 and J usage is TRBJ1-5; tentatively, D is TRBD1 (5 bases). This CDR3 contains 14 residues. Trimming shortened V by 6 bases and J by 2 bases, and 11 bases separated the two germline ends. CDR1 MDHEN and CDR2 SYDVKM come from the germline V gene. The CDR3 DNA sequence: TGTGCCAGCAGCTCAGGGATAGGCAATCAGCCCCAGCATTTT. This gives the protein CASSSGIGNQPQHF.

This chain connects TRBV5-1 to TRBJ2-5; D possibly corresponds to TRBD1 (6 bases). This CDR3 is built from 14 residues. Germline V gives CDR1 SGHRS, CDR2 YFSETQ. Trimming pared 3 bases from V and 2 bases from J, leaving 11 bases between. The CDR3 reads CASSSRTVQETQYF. The CDR3 DNA follows: TGCGCCAGCAGCTCTCGGACAGTTCAAGAGACCCAGTACTTC.

This clone was observed a few times. At one of its ends the junction is not consistent with the germline gene, which may arise from a read error. This chain uses TRBV7-2 with TRBJ2-7; D gene unclear. CDR1 is SGHTA and CDR2 is FQGNSA in the germline V gene. The CDR3 runs to 11 residues. CDR3 in amino acids: CASSPSHEQYF. The CDR3 DNA is TGTGCCAGCAGCCCCTCCCACGAGCAGTACTTC.

This sequence joins TRBV5-1 and TRBJ2-7, with 10 bases aligning to TRBD1. Trimming removed 5 bases from V and 4 bases from J; junction bases left unmatched: 9. This CDR3 has 15 residues. The germline CDR1 and CDR2 sequences are SGHRS and YFSETQ. The CDR3 loop reads CASSFGQGVEYEQYF. The CDR3 DNA reads TGCGCCAGCAGTTTCGGACAGGGGGTAGAGTACGAGCAGTACTTC.

The CDR3 DNA reads TGCAGCGTTGTACGGATCCCCGGCGGGCAAGAGACCCAGTACTTC. As protein: CSVVRIPGGQETQYF. V usage is TRBV29-1 and J usage is TRBJ2-5, with a weak D call TRBD2 (5 bases). Germline values: CDR1 SQVTM, CDR2 ANQGSEA. V lost 4 bases and J 2 bases, leaving 17 bases between the germline ends. The length of the CDR3 is 15 residues. The whole variable domain, remainder taken from reference TRBV29-1 and TRBJ2-5, is SAVISQKPSRDICQRGTSLTIQCQVDSQVTMMFWYRQQPGQSLTLIATANQGSEATYESGFVIDKFPISRPNLTFSTLTVSNMSPEDSSIYLCSVVRIPGGQETQYFGPGTRLLVL.

The chain couples TRBV5-1 to TRBJ2-1; 7 positions agree with TRBD2. Germline CDR1 is SGHRS and CDR2 is YFSETQ. V was clipped by 2 bases and J by 4 bases; unmatched bases: 3. The CDR3 loop spans 14 amino acids. CDR3 sequence (DNA): TGCGCCAGCAGCTTTGGACTAGAATACAATGAGCAGTTCTTC. Translating gives CASSFGLEYNEQFF.

In this sample, this clone is medium-sized. The chain has TRBV18 and TRBJ2-7, with 12 bases identical to TRBD1. CDR3 length: 16 residues. CDR1 and CDR2 (germline): KGHSH, LQKENI. Germline trimming cut 4 bases from V and 4 bases from J; bases unmatched to any gene: 8. CDR3 DNA sequence: TGTGCCAGCTCACTTACCCCGGGACAGGGGGCTTACGAGCAGTACTTC. It yields the protein CASSLTPGQGAYEQYF.

This clone was picked up a small number of times. The V call is TRBV6-5, the J call TRBJ2-1; 7 bases line up with TRBD2. CDR1 MNHEY and CDR2 SVGAGI come from the germline V gene. J gave up 6 bases and V 4 bases, and 6 bases lay outside the gene matches. The CDR3 contains 14 residues. The CDR3 loop reads CASSLLREINEQFF. Written as DNA, the CDR3 is TGTGCCAGCAGTTTGCTGCGGGAGATCAATGAGCAGTTCTTC.

J is TRBJ2-3 and V is TRBV27; TRBD1 matches 7 bases. The CDR3 has 13 amino acids. Germline V gene sequence: CDR1 MNHEY, CDR2 SMNVEV (reference sequence). Trimming cost V 5 bases and J 14 bases; bases outside gene matches: 13. The chain's CDR3 is CASSPYEQGHWYF. CDR3 coding DNA: TGTGCCAGCAGTCCCTACGAACAGGGGCATTGGTATTTT.

This rearrangement joins TRBV4-3 to TRBJ1-1; unclear D gene. This CDR3 has 13 amino acids. CDR1 and CDR2 from the germline V gene are LGHNA and YSLEER. With 4 bases removed from V and 3 bases from J, the gap between germline ends came to 9 bases. The CDR3 here is CASSRRVDTEAFF. The CDR3 nucleotides are TGCGCCAGCAGCCGTCGAGTGGACACTGAAGCTTTCTTT.

This clone has a handful of counts. The gene calls are TRBV7-2 and TRBJ2-7; TRBD1 aligns across 7 bases. The CDR3 sequence is 14 residues long. V lost 5 bases to trimming and J lost 0 bases; unmatched junction nucleotides: 4. The germline V gene encodes CDR1 SGHTA and CDR2 FQGNSA. The CDR3 bases are TGTGCCAGCAGCCGGGACAGATTCTCCTACGAGCAGTACTTC. Amino acid sequence: CASSRDRFSYEQYF.

The chain combines TRBV9 with TRBJ2-3; D is uncertain. V was pared by 4 bases and J by 6 bases, with 9 bases between. The CDR3 is 12 amino acids. Per germline, CDR1 SGDLS and CDR2 YYNGEE. In DNA, the CDR3 is TGTGCCAGCAGCCCGTTACGGGATACGCAGTATTTT. Translated: CASSPLRDTQYF. Combining the CDR3 with reference TRBV9 and TRBJ2-3 gives the whole variable domain DSGVTQTPKHLITATGQRVTLRCSPRSGDLSVYWYQQSLDQGLQFLIQYYNGEERAKGNILERFSAQQFPDLHSELNLSSLELGDSALYFCASSPLRDTQYFGPGTRLTVL.

CDR3 in amino acids: CASSSRTSGDRVTQYF. The CDR3, as DNA: TGTGCCAGCAGCTCCAGGACTAGCGGGGACAGGGTTACGCAGTATTTT. The chain has TRBV7-2 and TRBJ2-3, with 12 bases lining up with TRBD2. V lost 4 bases to trimming and J lost 8 bases; unmatched junction nucleotides: 10. CDR1 and CDR2 (germline): SGHTA, FQGNSA. This CDR3 contains 16 residues.

The V and J genes are TRBV29-1 and TRBJ1-1, with TRBD1 as a possible D gene (6 bases). Germline V CDR1 and CDR2: SQVTM, ANQGSEA. Trimming took off 7 bases at V and 7 bases at J, with 10 bases between the two ends. This CDR3 region has 10 residues. The CDR3 DNA follows: TGCAGCGGGGTACAGGGTGAAGCTTTCTTT. Amino acids: CSGVQGEAFF.

The gene calls are TRBV11-2 and TRBJ2-7; tentative D call: TRBD2 (5 bases). The CDR3 spans 14 residues. Germline V gene sequence: CDR1 SGHAT, CDR2 FQNNGV. Trimming took off 4 bases at V and 3 bases at J, with 13 bases between the two ends. CDR3 sequence reads: CASSSDRLYYEQYF. The CDR3 DNA reads TGTGCCAGCAGCTCGGACCGACTATACTACGAGCAGTACTTC. The full variable domain, its missing parts supplied by reference TRBV11-2 and TRBJ2-7, is EAGVAQSPRYKIIEKRQSVAFWCNPISGHATLYWYQQILGQGPKLLIQFQNNGVVDDSQLPKDRFSAERLKGVDSTLKIQPAKLEDSAVYLCASSSDRLYYEQYFGPGTRLTVT.

The chain carries TRBV6-6 and TRBJ1-2; D not certain. V was trimmed by 7 bases and J by 6 bases, leaving 18 bases between them. This CDR3 has 14 residues. Per the germline V gene, CDR1 is MNHNY and CDR2 is SVGAGI (reference sequence). The CDR3 DNA is TGTGCCAGCAAGGCGGGGAGTGGATTTGATGGCTACACCTTC. Translating gives CASKAGSGFDGYTF.

This clone is a singleton in its sample. The chain employs TRBV5-5 and TRBJ2-1, with D perhaps TRBD1 (7 bases). Trimming took 4 bases from V and 9 from J, leaving 14 bases between them. The CDR3 contains 13 residues. The germline CDR1 and CDR2 sequences are SGHKS and YYEKEE (reference sequence). The chain's CDR3 is CASSLGTAGEQFF. Written as DNA, the CDR3 is TGTGCCAGCAGCCTAGGGACAGCGGGTGAGCAGTTCTTC. Based on the CDR3 plus reference TRBV5-5 and TRBJ2-1, the full variable domain is DAGVTQSPTHLIKTRGQQVTLRCSPISGHKSVSWYQQVLGQGPQFIFQYYEKEERGRGNFPDRFSARQFPNYSSELNVNALLLGDSALYLCASSLGTAGEQFFGPGTRLTVL.